Presented here are 6 T cell receptor beta chains from one specimen sequenced in a study of blood T cells in healthy people across ages. Then a second PCR, running about 6 to 12 cycles, was carried out with a sample-barcoded 5' primer and a J-beta primer mix. TCRdb re-called the 5' RACE reads through MiXCR, storing one row per CDR3 protein. The table shows 1,300,000 or so distinct CDR3 sequences, with 45% to 70% occurring only once. The sequenced material came from blood. Receptors were obtained from a man aged 18 to 35 in good health.

This chain uses TRBV6-2 or TRBV6-3 with TRBJ2-2; D gene ambiguous. The CDR3 extends over 14 amino acids. V lost 0 bases to trimming and J lost 6 bases, with 8 bases between them. The germline V gene encodes CDR1 MNHEY and CDR2 SVGEGT. CDR3 sequence reads: CASSYSTVPGELFF. The CDR3 bases are TGTGCCAGCAGTTACTCTACGGTTCCCGGGGAGCTGTTTTTT.

V usage is TRBV28 and J usage is TRBJ2-3; the D gene is possibly TRBD1 (6 bases). The CDR3 contains 13 residues. V dropped 6 bases and J dropped 5 bases, with 12 bases sitting between them. Germline V lookup: CDR1 MDHEN, CDR2 SYDVKM. The CDR3 DNA reads TGTGCCAGCAGAGCCTGGGGGCGAGATACGCAGTATTTT. It encodes CASRAWGRDTQYF.

V is TRBV4-3 and J is TRBJ1-2, with unresolved D. Trimming stripped 0 bases from V and 2 bases from J, with 13 bases between. The germline CDR1 and CDR2 sequences are LGHNA and YSLEER. The CDR3 covers 16 residues. The CDR3 reads CASSQDPTAQNYGYTF. In DNA form, the CDR3 reads TGCGCCAGCAGCCAAGACCCAACAGCTCAGAACTATGGCTACACCTTC.

This clonotype has just a few counts. This rearrangement joins TRBV27 to TRBJ2-7; D call uncertain. Germline CDR1 reads MNHEY; CDR2 reads SMNVEV (reference sequence). Trimming stripped 3 bases from V and 3 bases from J, with 12 bases between. This CDR3 has 14 amino acids. The CDR3 is CASSLSPRSYEQYF. The CDR3 DNA reads TGTGCCAGCAGTTTGTCTCCTCGAAGCTACGAGCAGTACTTC.

The table lists this clonotype with a few counts. The rearrangement joins TRBV5-4 to TRBJ2-7; D possibly corresponds to TRBD1 (6 bases). Germline V gives CDR1 SGHNT, CDR2 YYREEE (reference sequence). V was shortened by 3 bases and J by 4 bases, with 14 bases between the two germline ends. CDR3 length equals 14 residues. The CDR3 reads CASSSDTTGYEQYF. In nucleotides, the CDR3 is TGTGCCAGCAGCTCGGACACCACAGGGTACGAGCAGTACTTC. Full variable domain (outside the CDR3, taken from reference TRBV5-4 and TRBJ2-7): ETGVTQSPTHLIKTRGQQVTLRCSSQSGHNTVSWYQQALGQGPQFIFQYYREEENGRGNFPPRFSGLQFPNYSSELNVNALELDDSALYLCASSSDTTGYEQYFGPGTRLTVT.

This rearrangement joins TRBV4-2 to TRBJ2-7; D is perhaps TRBD2 (5 bases). With 1 base removed from V and 2 bases from J, the gap between germline ends came to 12 bases. Germline lookup yields CDR1 LGHNA and CDR2 YNFKEQ. The CDR3 has 15 residues. The CDR3 loop reads CASSQGAADTYEQYF. CDR3 sequence (DNA): TGTGCCAGCAGCCAAGGGGCAGCGGATACCTACGAGCAGTACTTC.